The source of this TCR beta chain is a study of T cells in Graves' hyperthyroidism and ophthalmopathy (dated by TCRdb to the late 2010s). Looking at the study overall: Peripheral blood samples were taken at the time of initial diagnosis, prior to any treatment. The approximately 97 discovery patients were randomly divided into training and test sets at a 7:3 ratio. The study also compared thyroid tissue and blood T-cell repertoires from several Graves' hyperthyroidism patients. Once sampling was done, hyperthyroidism patients were given methimazole at a starting dose of 30 mg daily, whereas ophthalmopathy patients were given high-dose intravenous methylprednisolone. To identify TCR V-J signatures that set the groups apart, the researchers used a discovery cohort of 100 patients, made up of 40 to 45 with Graves' ophthalmopathy and 57 with stable Graves' hyperthyroidism. An independent validation cohort of about 19 hyperthyroidism patients and about 16 patients who later progressed to ophthalmopathy tested prospective prediction of ophthalmopathy. TCR Vbeta CDR3 sequencing of approximately 140 peripheral blood samples (over 40 ophthalmopathy, about 74 hyperthyroidism and roughly 17 progressor patients) is reported in the paper. Points the paper makes about the study in general: Most expanded thyroid clonotypes (frequency above 0.001) were also detected in blood, a finding suggesting that blood repertoires may reflect thyroid immune responses. During validation, the model predicted progression to ophthalmopathy a median of approximately 7 months ahead of onset, with more than 60% sensitivity and about 72% specificity. Sample size was not statistically predetermined, and investigators were not blinded to group allocation. Ophthalmopathy was separated from stable hyperthyroidism by a 13 V-J signature model, with approximately 86% sensitivity and 81% to 82% specificity obtained in cross-validation and 80%/75% obtained in testing.

TCR beta CDR3 regions were amplified from RNA transcripts. For the first round of RT-PCR on the TCR CDR3, the HTBI primer set was used together with the Qiagen OneStep RT-PCR kit. A second multiplex PCR round built the libraries, followed by size selection and purification. The libraries were sequenced on an Illumina HiSeq2000 using paired-end 100 bp reads. The paper's processing steps were these. SOAPnuke was used to process the raw data, throwing out any read that contained adapters or uncalled bases, had a mean Phred below 15, or lacked an exact constant-primer or identifier match. High-quality paired reads were merged using COPE v1.2.5, and each unique nucleotide sequence was defined as a clonotype. Clonotypes were aligned to IMGT TRBV, TRBD and TRBJ reference segments using MiTCR v1.1. The analysis was restricted to V-J combinations with a frequency above 0.0001, which together covered about 99% of the repertoires. The TCS score was defined as the ratio of F50 (clonal expansion) to E x V (chaos), calculated using BLOSUM62-based TCRdist between CDR3 peptides within each V-J. Welch's t-statistics and random forest reduced fewer than 600 V-J features to roughly 13, which were used in a naive Bayes classifier (R e1071). TCRdb reran the public reads through fastp at Q25 and MiXCR, keeping productive beta chains. Each CDR3 protein appears once, grouped with its most common genes and DNA. The V and J calls here are based on TCRdb, not the publication. This sample is represented by fewer than 500,000 distinct CDR3 sequences; roughly 15% of them were singletons. The ten largest clones capture approximately 13% of the sample.

In the ophthalmopathy patients, disease was moderately to severely active, with a Clinical Activity Score of 3 or more, a NOSPECS grade of 4 or more, and a duration of less than 3 months. Exclusion was applied to patients with uncontrolled infections, other autoimmune diseases, pregnancy or lactation. Diagnoses relied on clinical symptoms, serum thyroxine and TRAb, thyroid ultrasound and orbital computed tomography. PBMCs were separated from roughly 10 ml of fresh peripheral blood using Ficoll-Paque density gradient centrifugation. Trizol reagent was used to extract total RNA, and RNA quality was then checked on an Agilent 2100 Bioanalyzer. This clonotype has a count of ten or more. Its antigen is currently not known. No qualities accompany the bases; no much larger clone lies one base away. Germline trimming amounts to 4 bases on V and 5 bases on J, with 11 as the count of junction bases outside the gene matches. Based on the germline V gene (reference sequence), the CDR1 and CDR2 sequences are LGHDT and YNNKEL. The CDR3 contains 15 residues, cysteine and phenylalanine counted. The retained sequence is limited to the CDR3, 45 bases, with the frame set at the first base.

The chain was built from TRBV3-1 and TRBJ2-7; 7 of the junction bases match TRBD1. The sequenced material came from blood. This receptor was obtained from a young man with Graves' ophthalmopathy. The nucleotide sequence reads as follows: TGTGCCAGCAGCCCGCCCCGACAGGGCCTGGACGAGCAGTACTTC. This gives the protein CASSPPRQGLDEQYF.